The source of this T cell receptor beta chain is a study of blood T cell repertoires in COVID-19. On the study more broadly: Sites across the United States, Italy and Spain contributed samples from acute and convalescent COVID-19.

Authors' data handling: Estimates of nucleated cell counts were drawn from the amplification of reference gene primers. Only in-frame clones appear in the TCRdb table, and some are missing; sequencing was by immunoSEQ multiplex PCR. V, J and clone size derive from that table, while D and trimming were established from the DNA sequence. The table records more than 150,000 clones, approximately 83% of them present only once. The germline V and J ends were trimmed by 4 bases and 2 bases, with 11 bases remaining between them. CDR1 and CDR2 from the germline V gene are SGHNT and YYREEE (reference sequence). The CDR3 is 14 amino acids.

This receptor was taken from a man aged 60 to 69 with acute or convalescent COVID-19. This chain joins TRBV5-4 and TRBJ2-3; perhaps TRBD2 as D (6 bases). Sequencing was carried out using peripheral blood. CDR3 nucleotides: TGTGCCAGCAGCCCCGGAGGGGACACAGATACGCAGTATTTT. Protein product: CASSPGGDTDTQYF.